This TCR beta chain was recorded in a study of blood T cell repertoires in COVID-19. Study-level background: The origin of the acute and convalescent COVID-19 samples was the United States, Italy and Spain.

Using immunoSEQ multiplex PCR, the repertoire was profiled, and TCRdb retains in-frame clones only, with some absent. The sample lists 70,000 to 95,000 clones; approximately 92% were seen once. Germline V CDR1 and CDR2: LGHNA, YSLEER. The germline V and J ends were trimmed by 1 base and 10 bases, with 11 bases remaining between them. The CDR3 spans 14 residues. The receptor's source is a woman between 55 and 75 years old with active COVID-19. Sequencing was performed on peripheral blood. This sequence joins TRBV4-3 and TRBJ1-6; D is uncertain. The CDR3 bases are TGCGCCAGCAGCCAAGCCTGGGAGGGATCACCCCTCCACTTT. Amino acids: CASSQAWEGSPLHF.